The entry that follows covers one T cell receptor (beta chain) sequence. The PCR contained 60 Vbeta and 13 Jbeta primers. Assay: immunoSEQ multiplex PCR; the TCRdb copy retains only in-frame clones and omits some. This sample has more than 90,000 clones, with 81% found just once. This specimen comes from a study of cytomegalovirus exposure and HLA in healthy donors. CDR1 is SQVTM and CDR2 is ANQGSEA in the germline V gene. After removal of 5 bases from V and 1 base from J, the junction contained 5 bases not matched to a gene. The CDR3 spans 14 residues. This receptor was identified in a woman in her 70s in good health and CMV-seropositive. This chain uses TRBV29-1 with TRBJ2-3; 8 bases are a match to TRBD1. The sample taken for sequencing was PBMCs. DNA for the CDR3: TGCAGCGTTAGCGACAGGGGAGGCACAGATACGCAGTATTTT. It translates to CSVSDRGGTDTQYF.